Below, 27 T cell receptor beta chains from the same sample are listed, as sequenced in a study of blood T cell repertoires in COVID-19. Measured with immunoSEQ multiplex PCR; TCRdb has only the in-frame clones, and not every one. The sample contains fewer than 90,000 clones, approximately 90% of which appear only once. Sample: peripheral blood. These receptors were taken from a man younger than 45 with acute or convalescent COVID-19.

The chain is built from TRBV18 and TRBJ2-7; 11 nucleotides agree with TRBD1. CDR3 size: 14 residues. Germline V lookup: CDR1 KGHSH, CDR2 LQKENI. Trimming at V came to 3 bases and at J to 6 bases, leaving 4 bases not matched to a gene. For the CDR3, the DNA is TGTGCCAGCTCACCGGGACAGGGGGGACGCGAGCAGTACTTC. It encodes CASSPGQGGREQYF.

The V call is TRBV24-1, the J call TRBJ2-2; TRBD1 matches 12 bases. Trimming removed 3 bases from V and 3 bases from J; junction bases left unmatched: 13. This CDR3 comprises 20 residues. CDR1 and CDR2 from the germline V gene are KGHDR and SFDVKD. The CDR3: CATSDLTGTGGTSDTGELFF. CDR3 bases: TGTGCCACCAGTGATCTTACCGGGACAGGGGGCACCTCGGACACCGGGGAGCTGTTTTTT.

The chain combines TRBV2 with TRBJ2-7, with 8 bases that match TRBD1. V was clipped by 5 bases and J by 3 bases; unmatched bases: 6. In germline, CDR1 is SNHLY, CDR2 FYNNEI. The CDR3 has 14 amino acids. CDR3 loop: CASSQDRGRYEQYF. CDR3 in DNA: TGTGCCAGCAGTCAAGACAGGGGTCGCTACGAGCAGTACTTC.

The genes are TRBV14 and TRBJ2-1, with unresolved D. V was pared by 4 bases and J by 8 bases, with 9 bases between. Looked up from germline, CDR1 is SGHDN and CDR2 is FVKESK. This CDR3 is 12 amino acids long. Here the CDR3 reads CASSPQRDEQFF. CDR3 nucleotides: TGTGCCAGCAGCCCCCAGCGAGATGAGCAGTTCTTC. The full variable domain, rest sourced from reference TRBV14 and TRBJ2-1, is EAGVTQFPSHSVIEKGQTVTLRCDPISGHDNLYWYRRVMGKEIKFLLHFVKESKQDESGMPNNRFLAERTGGTYSTLKVQPAELEDSGVYFCASSPQRDEQFFGPGTRLTVL.

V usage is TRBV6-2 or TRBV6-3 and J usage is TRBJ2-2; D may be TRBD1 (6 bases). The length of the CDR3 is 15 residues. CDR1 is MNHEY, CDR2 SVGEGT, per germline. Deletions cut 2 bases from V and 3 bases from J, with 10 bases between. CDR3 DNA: TGTGCCAGCAGTTACCAGGGGTTGGACACCGGGGAGCTGTTTTTT. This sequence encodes CASSYQGLDTGELFF.

The CDR3 spells CASSSSGSSYNEQFF. The CDR3, as DNA: TGTGCCAGTAGTTCTAGCGGGAGTTCCTACAATGAGCAGTTCTTC. This chain uses TRBV19 with TRBJ2-1; TRBD2 matches at 10 bases. In germline, CDR1 is LNHDA, CDR2 SQIVND (reference sequence). The CDR3 has 15 residues. V lost 5 bases, J lost 1 base, and 2 bases stayed unmatched.

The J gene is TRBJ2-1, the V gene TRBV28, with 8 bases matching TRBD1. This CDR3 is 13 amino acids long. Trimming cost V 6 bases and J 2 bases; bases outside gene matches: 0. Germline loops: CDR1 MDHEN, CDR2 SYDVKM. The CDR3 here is CASRTGAYNEQFF. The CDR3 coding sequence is TGTGCCAGCAGGACAGGGGCCTACAATGAGCAGTTCTTC.

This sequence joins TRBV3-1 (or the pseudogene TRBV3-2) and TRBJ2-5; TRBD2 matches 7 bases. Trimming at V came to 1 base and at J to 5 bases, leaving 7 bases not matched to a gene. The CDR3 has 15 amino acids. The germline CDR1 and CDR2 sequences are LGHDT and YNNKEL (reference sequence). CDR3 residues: CASSQVPGGGETQYF. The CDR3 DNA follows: TGTGCCAGCAGCCAAGTTCCGGGGGGAGGCGAGACCCAGTACTTC.

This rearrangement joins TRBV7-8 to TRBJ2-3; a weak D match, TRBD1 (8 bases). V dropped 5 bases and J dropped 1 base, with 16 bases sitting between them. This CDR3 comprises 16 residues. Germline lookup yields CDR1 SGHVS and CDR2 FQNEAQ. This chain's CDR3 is CASSPTGAGGTDTQYF. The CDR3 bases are TGTGCCAGCAGCCCGACAGGGGCGGGGGGCACAGATACGCAGTATTTT. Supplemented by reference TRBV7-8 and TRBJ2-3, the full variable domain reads GAGVSQSPRYKVAKRGQDVALRCDPISGHVSLFWYQQALGQGPEFLTYFQNEAQLDKSGLPSDRFFAERPEGSVSTLKIQRTQQEDSAVYLCASSPTGAGGTDTQYFGPGTRLTVL.

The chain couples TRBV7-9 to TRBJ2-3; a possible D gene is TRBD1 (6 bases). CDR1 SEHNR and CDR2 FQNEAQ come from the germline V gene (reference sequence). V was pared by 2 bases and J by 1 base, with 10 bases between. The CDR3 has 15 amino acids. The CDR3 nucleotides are TGTGCCAGCAGCTTAAGCTCAGGGGGCACAGATACGCAGTATTTT. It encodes CASSLSSGGTDTQYF.

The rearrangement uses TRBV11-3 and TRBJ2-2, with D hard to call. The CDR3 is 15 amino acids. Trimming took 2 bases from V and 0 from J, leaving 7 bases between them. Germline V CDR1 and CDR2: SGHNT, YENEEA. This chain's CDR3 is CASSLSRANTGELFF. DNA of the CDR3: TGTGCCAGCAGCTTATCTAGAGCGAACACCGGGGAGCTGTTTTTT.

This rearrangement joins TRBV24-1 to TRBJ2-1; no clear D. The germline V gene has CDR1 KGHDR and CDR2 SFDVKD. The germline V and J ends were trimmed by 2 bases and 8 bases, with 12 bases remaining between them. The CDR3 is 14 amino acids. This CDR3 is CATSDSLKSDEQFF. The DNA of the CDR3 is TGTGCCACCAGTGATTCACTTAAGAGCGATGAGCAGTTCTTC.

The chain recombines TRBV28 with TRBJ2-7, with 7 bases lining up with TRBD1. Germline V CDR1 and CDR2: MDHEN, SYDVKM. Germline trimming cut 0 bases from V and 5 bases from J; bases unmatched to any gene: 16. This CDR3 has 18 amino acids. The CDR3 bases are TGTGCCAGCAGTTTATGTCAGGGCCCCGGGACAGTCTTCCACGAGCAGTACTTC. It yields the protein CASSLCQGPGTVFHEQYF.

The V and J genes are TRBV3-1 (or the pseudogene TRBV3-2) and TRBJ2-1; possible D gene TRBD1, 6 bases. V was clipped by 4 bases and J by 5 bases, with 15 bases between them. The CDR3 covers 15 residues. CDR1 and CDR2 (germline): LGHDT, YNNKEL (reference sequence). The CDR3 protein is CASSPRGRRDNEQFF. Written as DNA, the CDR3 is TGTGCCAGCAGCCCCAGGGGTAGAAGGGACAATGAGCAGTTCTTC.

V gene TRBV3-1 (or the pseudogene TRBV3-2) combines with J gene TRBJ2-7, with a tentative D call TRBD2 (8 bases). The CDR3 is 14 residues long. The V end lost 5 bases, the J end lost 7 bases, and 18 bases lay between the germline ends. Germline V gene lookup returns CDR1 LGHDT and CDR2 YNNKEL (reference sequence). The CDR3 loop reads CASSRTGERGEQYF. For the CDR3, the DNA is TGTGCCAGCAGCAGGACAGGAGAGCGGGGGGAGCAGTACTTC.

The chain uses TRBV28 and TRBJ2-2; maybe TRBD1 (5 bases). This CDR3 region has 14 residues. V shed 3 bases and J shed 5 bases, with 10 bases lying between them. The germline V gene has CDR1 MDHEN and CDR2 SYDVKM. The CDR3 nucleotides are TGTGCCAGCAGTTTTAAGGGGTGGACCGGGGAGCTGTTTTTT. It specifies CASSFKGWTGELFF.

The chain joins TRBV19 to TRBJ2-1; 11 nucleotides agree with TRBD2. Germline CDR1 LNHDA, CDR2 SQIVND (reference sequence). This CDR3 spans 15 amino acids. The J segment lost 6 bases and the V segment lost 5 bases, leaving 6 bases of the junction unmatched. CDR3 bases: TGTGCCAGTAGTCATTTTCTAGCGGGAGGCAATGAGCAGTTCTTC. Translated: CASSHFLAGGNEQFF.

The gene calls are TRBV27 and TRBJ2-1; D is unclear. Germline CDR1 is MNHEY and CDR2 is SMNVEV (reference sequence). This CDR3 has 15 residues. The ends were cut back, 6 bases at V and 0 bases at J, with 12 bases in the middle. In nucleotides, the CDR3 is TGTGCCAGCAGCACCCGGGTCTCCTCCTACAATGAGCAGTTCTTC. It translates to CASSTRVSSYNEQFF.

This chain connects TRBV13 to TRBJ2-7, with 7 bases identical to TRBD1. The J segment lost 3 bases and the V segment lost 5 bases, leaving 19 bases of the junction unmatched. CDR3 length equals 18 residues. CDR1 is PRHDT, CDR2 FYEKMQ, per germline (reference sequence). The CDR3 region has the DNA TGTGCCAGCAGCCCTACTACCACGCTGGGACAGACCCTCTACGAGCAGTACTTC. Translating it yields CASSPTTTLGQTLYEQYF.

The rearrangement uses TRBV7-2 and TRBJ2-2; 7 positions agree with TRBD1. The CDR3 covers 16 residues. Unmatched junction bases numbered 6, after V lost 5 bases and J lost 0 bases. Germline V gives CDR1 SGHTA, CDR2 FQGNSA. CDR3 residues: CASSPGQVPNTGELFF. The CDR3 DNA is TGTGCCAGCAGCCCAGGACAGGTCCCGAACACCGGGGAGCTGTTTTTT.

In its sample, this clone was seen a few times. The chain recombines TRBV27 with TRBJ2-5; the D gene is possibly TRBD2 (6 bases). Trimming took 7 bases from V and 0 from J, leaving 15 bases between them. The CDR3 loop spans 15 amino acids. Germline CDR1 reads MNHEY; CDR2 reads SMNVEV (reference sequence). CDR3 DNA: TGTGCCAGCAAATACCCACTAGCACACCAAGAGACCCAGTACTTC. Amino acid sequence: CASKYPLAHQETQYF.

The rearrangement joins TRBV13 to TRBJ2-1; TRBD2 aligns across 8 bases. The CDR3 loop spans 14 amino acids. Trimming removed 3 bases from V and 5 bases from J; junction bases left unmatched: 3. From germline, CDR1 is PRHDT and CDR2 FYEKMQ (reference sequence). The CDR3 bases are TGTGCCAGCAGCTTGAGCGGGAGAGACAATGAGCAGTTCTTC. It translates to CASSLSGRDNEQFF.

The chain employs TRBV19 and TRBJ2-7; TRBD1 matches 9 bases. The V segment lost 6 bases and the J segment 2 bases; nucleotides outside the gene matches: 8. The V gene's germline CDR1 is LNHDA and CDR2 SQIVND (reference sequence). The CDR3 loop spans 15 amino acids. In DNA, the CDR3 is TGTGCCAGTAGCACCCGGACAGGGGTCCCCTACGAGCAGTACTTC. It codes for CASSTRTGVPYEQYF.

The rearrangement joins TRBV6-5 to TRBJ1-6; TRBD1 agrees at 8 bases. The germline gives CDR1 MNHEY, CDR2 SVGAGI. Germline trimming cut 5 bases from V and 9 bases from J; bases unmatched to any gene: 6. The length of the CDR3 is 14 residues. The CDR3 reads CASSLGTGGSPLHF. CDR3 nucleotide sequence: TGTGCCAGCAGTCTTGGGACAGGAGGTTCACCCCTCCACTTT.

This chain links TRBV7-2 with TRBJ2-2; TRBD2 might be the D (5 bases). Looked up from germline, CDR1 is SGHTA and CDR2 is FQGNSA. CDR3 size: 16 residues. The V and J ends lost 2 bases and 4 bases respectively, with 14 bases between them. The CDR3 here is CASSLLPLGTTGELFF. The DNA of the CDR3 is TGTGCCAGCAGCTTACTCCCACTAGGCACCACCGGGGAGCTGTTTTTT. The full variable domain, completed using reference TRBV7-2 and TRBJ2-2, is GAGVSQSPSNKVTEKGKDVELRCDPISGHTALYWYRQSLGQGLEFLIYFQGNSAPDKSGLPSDRFSAERTGGSVSTLTIQRTQQEDSAVYLCASSLLPLGTTGELFFGEGSRLTVL.

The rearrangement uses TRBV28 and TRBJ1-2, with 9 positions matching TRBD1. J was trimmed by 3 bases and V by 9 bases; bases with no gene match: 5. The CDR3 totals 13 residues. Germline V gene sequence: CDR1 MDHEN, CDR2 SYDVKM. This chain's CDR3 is CASGTGLDYGYTF. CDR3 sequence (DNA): TGTGCCAGTGGGACAGGGCTGGACTATGGCTACACCTTC.

CDR3: CASSQVNRGAYGYTF. The CDR3 DNA follows: TGTGCCAGCAGCCAAGTAAACAGGGGCGCCTATGGCTACACCTTC. The rearrangement uses TRBV3-1 (or the pseudogene TRBV3-2) and TRBJ1-2; TRBD1 aligns across 7 bases. J lost 4 bases, V lost 1 base, and 6 bases had no gene match. CDR3 length: 15 residues. Per germline, CDR1 LGHDT and CDR2 YNNKEL (reference sequence).